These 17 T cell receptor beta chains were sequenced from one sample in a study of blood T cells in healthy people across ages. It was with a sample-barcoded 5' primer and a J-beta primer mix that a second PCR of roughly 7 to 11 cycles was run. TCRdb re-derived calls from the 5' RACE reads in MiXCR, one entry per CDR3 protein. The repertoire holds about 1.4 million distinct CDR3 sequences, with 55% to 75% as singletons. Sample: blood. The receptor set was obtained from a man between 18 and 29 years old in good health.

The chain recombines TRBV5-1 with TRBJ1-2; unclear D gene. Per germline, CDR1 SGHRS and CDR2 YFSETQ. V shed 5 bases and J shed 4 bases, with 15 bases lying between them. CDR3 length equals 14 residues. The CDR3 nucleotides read TGCGCCAGCAGTGAGGACCCGCGACGCTATGGCTACACCTTC. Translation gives CASSEDPRRYGYTF.

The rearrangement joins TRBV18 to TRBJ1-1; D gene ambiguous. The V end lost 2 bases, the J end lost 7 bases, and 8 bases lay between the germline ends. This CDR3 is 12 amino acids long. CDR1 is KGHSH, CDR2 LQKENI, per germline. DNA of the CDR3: TGTGCCAGCTCACCAATCCGGTTTGAAGCTTTCTTT. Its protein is CASSPIRFEAFF. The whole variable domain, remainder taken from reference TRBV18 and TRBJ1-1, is NAGVMQNPRHLVRRRGQEARLRCSPMKGHSHVYWYRQLPEEGLKFMVYLQKENIIDESGMPKERFSAEFPKEGPSILRIQQVVRGDSAAYFCASSPIRFEAFFGQGTRLTVV.

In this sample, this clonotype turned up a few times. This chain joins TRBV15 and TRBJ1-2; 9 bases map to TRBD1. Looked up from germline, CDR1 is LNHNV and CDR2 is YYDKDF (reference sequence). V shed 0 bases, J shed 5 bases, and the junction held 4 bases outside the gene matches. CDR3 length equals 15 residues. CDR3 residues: CATSRDRGQGYGYTF. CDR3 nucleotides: TGTGCCACCAGCAGAGATCGGGGACAGGGTTATGGCTACACCTTC.

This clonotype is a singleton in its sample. CDR3 amino acids: CSVAGRAKETQYF. CDR3 DNA sequence: TGCAGCGTTGCAGGGCGTGCCAAGGAGACCCAGTACTTC. The rearrangement joins TRBV29-1 to TRBJ2-5; D is possibly TRBD1 (5 bases). Germline V gene lookup returns CDR1 SQVTM and CDR2 ANQGSEA. The germline V and J ends were trimmed by 4 bases and 5 bases, with 14 bases remaining between them. CDR3 length: 13 residues. The full variable domain, completed using reference TRBV29-1 and TRBJ2-5, is SAVISQKPSRDICQRGTSLTIQCQVDSQVTMMFWYRQQPGQSLTLIATANQGSEATYESGFVIDKFPISRPNLTFSTLTVSNMSPEDSSIYLCSVAGRAKETQYFGPGTRLLVL.

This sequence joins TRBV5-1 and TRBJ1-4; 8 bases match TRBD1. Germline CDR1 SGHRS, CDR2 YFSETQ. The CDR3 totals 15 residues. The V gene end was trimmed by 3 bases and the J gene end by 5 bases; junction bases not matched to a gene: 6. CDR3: CASSSETGANEKLFF. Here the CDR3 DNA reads TGCGCCAGCAGCTCCGAGACAGGGGCAAATGAAAAACTGTTTTTT.

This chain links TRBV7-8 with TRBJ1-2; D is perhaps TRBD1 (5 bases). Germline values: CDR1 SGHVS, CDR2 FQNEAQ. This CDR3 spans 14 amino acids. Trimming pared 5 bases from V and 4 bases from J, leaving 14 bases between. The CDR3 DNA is TGTGCCAGCAGCGCCCACAGGACCAGCTATGGCTACACCTTC. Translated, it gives CASSAHRTSYGYTF.

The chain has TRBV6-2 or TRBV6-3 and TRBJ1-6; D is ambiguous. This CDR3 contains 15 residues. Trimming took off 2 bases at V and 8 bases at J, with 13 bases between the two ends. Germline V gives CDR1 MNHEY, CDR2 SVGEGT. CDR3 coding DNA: TGTGCCAGCAGTTACGTAATGAATCTACATTCACCCCTCCACTTT. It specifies CASSYVMNLHSPLHF.

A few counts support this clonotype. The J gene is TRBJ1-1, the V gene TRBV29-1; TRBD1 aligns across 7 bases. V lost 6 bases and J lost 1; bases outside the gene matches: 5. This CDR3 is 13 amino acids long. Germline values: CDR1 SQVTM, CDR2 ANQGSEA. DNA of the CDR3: TGCAGCGTCTTACGGGACAGGAACACTGAAGCTTTCTTT. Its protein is CSVLRDRNTEAFF. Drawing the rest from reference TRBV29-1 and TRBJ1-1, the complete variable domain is SAVISQKPSRDICQRGTSLTIQCQVDSQVTMMFWYRQQPGQSLTLIATANQGSEATYESGFVIDKFPISRPNLTFSTLTVSNMSPEDSSIYLCSVLRDRNTEAFFGQGTRLTVV.

CDR3 region: CASNNGQSYEQYF. The CDR3, as DNA: TGTGCCAGCAACAATGGACAATCCTACGAGCAGTACTTC. The chain joins TRBV6-5 to TRBJ2-7, with D tentatively TRBD1 (5 bases). Deletions cut 7 bases from V and 1 base from J, with 11 bases between. The CDR3 has 13 amino acids. Germline loops: CDR1 MNHEY, CDR2 SVGAGI.

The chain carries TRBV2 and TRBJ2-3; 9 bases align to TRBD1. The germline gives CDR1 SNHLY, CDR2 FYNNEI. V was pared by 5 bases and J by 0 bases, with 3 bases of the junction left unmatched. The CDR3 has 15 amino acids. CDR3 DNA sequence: TGTGCCAGCAGTCACAGGGGGCTCAGCACAGATACGCAGTATTTT. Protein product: CASSHRGLSTDTQYF.

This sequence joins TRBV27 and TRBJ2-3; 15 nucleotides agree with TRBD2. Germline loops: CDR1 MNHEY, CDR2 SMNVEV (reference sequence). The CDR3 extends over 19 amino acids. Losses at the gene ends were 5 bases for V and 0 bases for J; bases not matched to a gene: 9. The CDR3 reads CASSGGLAGGPSSTDTQYF. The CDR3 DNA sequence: TGTGCCAGCAGTGGAGGACTAGCGGGGGGGCCGTCTAGCACAGATACGCAGTATTTT.

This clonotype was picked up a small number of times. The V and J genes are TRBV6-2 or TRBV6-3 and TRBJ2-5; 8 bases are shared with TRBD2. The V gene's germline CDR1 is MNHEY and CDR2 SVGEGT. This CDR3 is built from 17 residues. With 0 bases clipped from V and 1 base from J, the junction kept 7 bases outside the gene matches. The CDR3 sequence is CASSYSPSGGPQETQYF. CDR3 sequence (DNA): TGTGCCAGCAGTTACTCACCCAGCGGGGGCCCCCAAGAGACCCAGTACTTC.

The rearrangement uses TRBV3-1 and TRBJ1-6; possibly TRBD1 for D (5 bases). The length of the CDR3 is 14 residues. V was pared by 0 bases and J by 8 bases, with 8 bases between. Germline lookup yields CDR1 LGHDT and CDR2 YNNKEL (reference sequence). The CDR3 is CASSQEAGDSPLHF. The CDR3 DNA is TGTGCCAGCAGCCAAGAGGCGGGGGATTCACCCCTCCACTTT.

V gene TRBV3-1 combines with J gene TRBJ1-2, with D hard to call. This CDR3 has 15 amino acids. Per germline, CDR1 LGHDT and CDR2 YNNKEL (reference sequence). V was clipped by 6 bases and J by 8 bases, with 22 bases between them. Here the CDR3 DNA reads TGTGCCAGCAGACTACAGTCCGGGGTTTCGGTCGGCTACACCTTC. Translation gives CASRLQSGVSVGYTF.

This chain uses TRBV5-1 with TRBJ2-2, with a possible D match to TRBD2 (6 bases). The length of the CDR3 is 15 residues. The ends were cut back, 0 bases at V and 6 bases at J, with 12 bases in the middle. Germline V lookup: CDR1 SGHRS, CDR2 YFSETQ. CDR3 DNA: TGCGCCAGCAGCTTGGTCCAGGGAGGTTCCGGGGAGCTGTTTTTT. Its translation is CASSLVQGGSGELFF.

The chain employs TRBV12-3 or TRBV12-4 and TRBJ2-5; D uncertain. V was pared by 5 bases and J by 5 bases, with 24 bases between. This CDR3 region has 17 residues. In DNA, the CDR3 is TGTGCCAGCAGTCCCCACGACGGATTGGCCCTCGGGGAGACCCAGTACTTC. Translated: CASSPHDGLALGETQYF.

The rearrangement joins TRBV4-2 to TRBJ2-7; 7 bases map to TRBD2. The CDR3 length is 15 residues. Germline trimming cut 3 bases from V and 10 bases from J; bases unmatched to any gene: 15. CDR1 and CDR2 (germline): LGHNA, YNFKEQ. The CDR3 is CASSQATGTTKLQYF. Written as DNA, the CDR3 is TGTGCCAGCAGCCAGGCTACCGGGACTACTAAGCTTCAGTACTTC.